These 20 T cell receptor beta chains were sequenced from one sample in a study of T cells in localized non-small cell lung cancer. Generated by immunoSEQ multiplex PCR, the TCRdb table keeps only in-frame clones and is missing some. The sample consists of about 59,000 clones, roughly 90% of them appearing once. Specimen: peripheral blood, collected before any cancer treatment. The origin of the receptors is a man aged 40-75 years with stage I squamous cell lung carcinoma.

V is TRBV9 and J is TRBJ2-2; 7 bases align to TRBD2. Germline assignment: CDR1 SGDLS and CDR2 YYNGEE. The CDR3 totals 15 residues. The V and J ends lost 0 bases and 5 bases, in that order; junction bases with no gene match: 4. DNA of the CDR3: TGTGCCAGCAGCGTAGCGGGGGGTAAGACCGGGGAGCTGTTTTTT. Residues: CASSVAGGKTGELFF.

This clone has just one count. The rearrangement uses TRBV9 and TRBJ2-1; D might be TRBD1 (5 bases). The CDR3 spans 12 residues. Between the trimmed V and J ends, which lost 5 bases and 7 bases, there was a span of 10 bases. The V gene's germline CDR1 is SGDLS and CDR2 YYNGEE. CDR3: CASSPGWNEQFF. For the CDR3, the DNA is TGTGCCAGCAGTCCAGGGTGGAATGAGCAGTTCTTC.

This rearrangement joins TRBV27 to TRBJ2-5, with D perhaps TRBD1 or TRBD2 (5 bases each). The CDR3 covers 15 residues. The V and J ends lost 5 bases and 1 base respectively, with 14 bases between them. CDR1 MNHEY and CDR2 SMNVEV come from the germline V gene (reference sequence). For the CDR3, the DNA is TGTGCCAGCAGTCGCTCTTGGGGACCCCAAGAGACCCAGTACTTC. This translates into CASSRSWGPQETQYF.

V gene TRBV6-1 combines with J gene TRBJ2-7; D ambiguous. V lost 5 bases and J 3 bases, leaving 5 bases between the germline ends. The CDR3 covers 11 residues. The germline CDR1 and CDR2 sequences are MNHNS and SASEGT. The CDR3 bases are TGTGCCAGCAGTCTTAACTACGAGCAGTACTTC. Its translation is CASSLNYEQYF.

This clone was recorded only once. The rearrangement links TRBV29-1 to TRBJ1-1; no firm D call. Germline CDR1 and CDR2: SQVTM and ANQGSEA. Trimming took off 8 bases at V and 3 bases at J, with 16 bases between the two ends. This CDR3 has 13 amino acids. The CDR3 here is CSTRGFGDTEAFF. CDR3 nucleotide sequence: TGCAGCACCCGCGGGTTCGGGGACACTGAAGCTTTCTTT. The variable domain in full, completed from reference TRBV29-1 and TRBJ1-1, reads SAVISQKPSRDICQRGTSLTIQCQVDSQVTMMFWYRQQPGQSLTLIATANQGSEATYESGFVIDKFPISRPNLTFSTLTVSNMSPEDSSIYLCSTRGFGDTEAFFGQGTRLTVV.

The J gene is TRBJ1-1, the V gene TRBV28; tentatively, D is TRBD1 (5 bases). Trimming cost V 0 bases and J 4 bases, with 6 bases left between them. Germline CDR1 and CDR2: MDHEN and SYDVKM. CDR3 size: 13 residues. CDR3 protein: CASSLWGTTEAFF. The CDR3 nucleotides are TGTGCCAGCAGTTTATGGGGGACCACTGAAGCTTTCTTT.

This clone was recorded only once. This chain joins TRBV5-1 and TRBJ2-5; TRBD1 aligns across 9 bases. The germline CDR1 and CDR2 sequences are SGHRS and YFSETQ. This CDR3 has 15 residues. V gave up 2 bases and J gave up 5 bases; unmatched junction bases: 7. Here the CDR3 reads CASSFSGTGLETQYF. In DNA, the CDR3 is TGCGCCAGCAGCTTCTCCGGGACAGGGTTGGAGACCCAGTACTTC.

The chain combines TRBV19 with TRBJ1-5; 9 bases fit TRBD1. The length of the CDR3 is 14 residues. Germline loops: CDR1 LNHDA, CDR2 SQIVND (reference sequence). The junction had 4 bases not matched to a gene; V was cut back by 5 bases and J by 5 bases. The CDR3 coding sequence is TGTGCCAGTAGTTTAGGACAGGGGTATCAGCCCCAGCATTTT. Amino acids: CASSLGQGYQPQHF.

The V and J genes are TRBV10-3 and TRBJ2-7; 11 bases map to TRBD2. V dropped 6 bases and J dropped 3; count of bases not matched to a gene: 1. The CDR3 covers 13 residues. Germline CDR1 reads ENHRY; CDR2 reads SYGVKD. This chain's CDR3 is CAISGTSGYEQYF. Here the CDR3 DNA reads TGTGCCATCAGCGGGACTAGCGGCTACGAGCAGTACTTC.

This chain joins TRBV7-2 and TRBJ2-7; TRBD2 matches at 8 bases. The CDR3 spans 15 residues. Per the germline V gene, CDR1 is SGHTA and CDR2 is FQGNSA. The ends lost 5 bases at V and 1 base at J; junction bases unmatched: 7. CDR3 sequence reads: CASSLSGRGSYEQYF. CDR3 in DNA: TGTGCCAGCAGCCTGAGCGGGAGAGGATCCTACGAGCAGTACTTC.

The chain has TRBV23-1 and TRBJ1-2; 8 positions match TRBD1. TRBV23-1 is an ORF; its function is uncertain. The V and J ends lost 3 bases and 7 bases, in that order; junction bases with no gene match: 16. This CDR3 has 17 amino acids. As DNA, the CDR3 is TGCGCCAGCAGTCACCCGTTCGCCCACAGGGACAGGAGTGGCTACACCTTC. This codes for CASSHPFAHRDRSGYTF.

There are a few counts of this clone. The chain combines TRBV7-2 with TRBJ1-3; D unresolved. Trimming took off 5 bases at V and 4 bases at J, with 12 bases between the two ends. This CDR3 spans 14 amino acids. CDR1 is SGHTA and CDR2 is FQGNSA in the germline V gene. This CDR3 is CASSPRVDGNTIYF. The CDR3 nucleotides are TGTGCCAGCAGCCCCCGGGTGGACGGAAACACCATATATTTT.

This sequence joins TRBV5-1 and TRBJ1-2; D is possibly TRBD1 (5 bases). The CDR3 is made up of 15 amino acids. Germline CDR1 reads SGHRS; CDR2 reads YFSETQ. The V gene lost 0 bases and the J gene lost 3 bases, with 12 bases spanning the gap. The CDR3 DNA is TGCGCCAGCAGCTTGGCTCAGGGAAGAGACTATGGCTACACCTTC. Protein: CASSLAQGRDYGYTF.

This chain links TRBV7-6 with TRBJ2-1; D might be TRBD1 (5 bases). The CDR3 consists of 15 residues. Trimming took off 2 bases at V and 2 bases at J, with 10 bases between the two ends. Germline V gives CDR1 SGHVS, CDR2 FNYEAQ. In nucleotides, the CDR3 is TGTGCCAGCAGCTTACGAGCAGGGACCTACAATGAGCAGTTCTTC. The encoded protein is CASSLRAGTYNEQFF.

CDR3: CASSPLEAQPQHF. Here the CDR3 DNA reads TGTGCCAGCTCACCTCTGGAGGCTCAGCCCCAGCATTTT. The chain has TRBV18 and TRBJ1-5; D gene uncertain. V was clipped by 3 bases and J by 6 bases, with 9 bases between them. Per germline, CDR1 KGHSH and CDR2 LQKENI. The CDR3 totals 13 residues.

The rearrangement uses TRBV15 and TRBJ1-5; maybe TRBD1 (5 bases). Trimming took 0 bases from V and 3 from J, leaving 6 bases between them. The V gene's germline CDR1 is LNHNV and CDR2 YYDKDF (reference sequence). The CDR3 length is 14 residues. CDR3 DNA sequence: TGTGCCACCAGCAGAGACAGGGTCAATCAGCCCCAGCATTTT. Translation: CATSRDRVNQPQHF.

This chain uses TRBV7-8 with TRBJ2-7; no firm D call. Germline values: CDR1 SGHVS, CDR2 FQNEAQ. V gave up 0 bases and J gave up 0 bases, with 15 bases separating them. The length of the CDR3 is 17 residues. For the CDR3, the DNA is TGTGCCAGCAGCTTAGCGCCCAGTCTCTCTCTCTCCTACGAGCAGTACTTC. This gives the protein CASSLAPSLSLSYEQYF.

The chain has TRBV9 and TRBJ2-7; 11 positions agree with TRBD1. V was pared by 2 bases and J by 6 bases, with 10 bases of the junction left unmatched. Germline V gene sequence: CDR1 SGDLS, CDR2 YYNGEE. The CDR3 sequence is 16 residues long. The CDR3 DNA reads TGTGCCAGCAGCGTTACCCCGGGACAGGGGGAGGGCGAGCAGTACTTC. Amino acids: CASSVTPGQGEGEQYF.

This clone has just one count. This chain joins TRBV5-1 and TRBJ2-2; 8 bases are shared with TRBD1. This CDR3 spans 15 amino acids. The trim removed 6 bases at V and 6 bases at J, leaving 10 bases unmatched. Germline V gives CDR1 SGHRS, CDR2 YFSETQ. CDR3 region: CASTETTGDAGELFF. The DNA for the CDR3 is TGCGCCAGCACCGAGACGACAGGGGATGCCGGGGAGCTGTTTTTT.

The chain combines TRBV9 with TRBJ2-5; no firm D call. The length of the CDR3 is 14 residues. In germline, CDR1 is SGDLS, CDR2 YYNGEE. The V end was cut by 1 base, the J end by 1 base, with 8 bases between. In DNA form, the CDR3 reads TGTGCCAGCAGCGTAAGTTGGAGCCAAGAGACCCAGTACTTC. This sequence encodes CASSVSWSQETQYF.